Below are 26 T cell receptor beta chains sequenced from a single sample in a study of beta chain features in type 1 diabetes. Study conclusions and caveats: All four CD4+ subsets of Type 1 diabetes patients contained TCRB CDR3s that were moderately but significantly shorter.

No antigen has been assigned to these receptors. Sequencing targeted expressed TCRB transcripts, as all isolated RNA had been reverse transcribed. Data came from immunoSEQ multiplex PCR; TCRdb stores just in-frame clones and leaves some out. The table has approximately 600,000 clones, 12% seen once. Sample: naive CD4+ T cells from blood. These receptors all come from a man aged 30 to 45 with type 1 diabetes.

This clone turned up a few times. The V and J genes are TRBV7-2 and TRBJ2-7, with D possibly matching TRBD1 (5 bases). Germline CDR1 reads SGHTA; CDR2 reads FQGNSA. The CDR3 totals 14 residues. Trimming cost V 1 base and J 3 bases, with 10 bases left between them. CDR3 loop: CASSLEAGFYEQYF. The CDR3, as DNA: TGTGCCAGCAGCTTAGAGGCAGGGTTCTACGAGCAGTACTTC.

This clone came up a few times. The chain has TRBV9 and TRBJ1-5; TRBD1 is a possible D gene (6 bases). Deletions cut 0 bases from V and 2 bases from J, with 6 bases between. CDR1 and CDR2 from the germline V gene are SGDLS and YYNGEE. The CDR3 covers 14 residues. The DNA of the CDR3 is TGTGCCAGCAGCGTAGAGGGGGGCAATCAGCCCCAGCATTTT. It specifies CASSVEGGNQPQHF.

The chain uses TRBV19 and TRBJ2-1; TRBD2 matches at 7 bases. V shed 3 bases and J 0 bases; nucleotides not matched to a gene: 5. Germline V lookup: CDR1 LNHDA, CDR2 SQIVND (reference sequence). The CDR3 totals 16 residues. CDR3 in amino acids: CASSIWRGSSYNEQFF. The DNA of the CDR3 is TGTGCCAGTAGTATCTGGCGGGGGAGCTCCTACAATGAGCAGTTCTTC.

The chain links TRBV19 to TRBJ2-1; 7 bases align to TRBD1. Trimming took 7 bases from V and 6 from J; bases not matched to a gene: 12. This CDR3 comprises 15 residues. Per germline, CDR1 LNHDA and CDR2 SQIVND (reference sequence). Written as DNA, the CDR3 is TGTGCCAGTACTGAATCTAGGACAGGTTTCAATGAGCAGTTCTTC. Translated: CASTESRTGFNEQFF. Looking up the rest from reference TRBV19 and TRBJ2-1 gives the full variable domain: DGGITQSPKYLFRKEGQNVTLSCEQNLNHDAMYWYRQDPGQGLRLIYYSQIVNDFQKGDIAEGYSVSREKKESFPLTVTSAQKNPTAFYLCASTESRTGFNEQFFGPGTRLTVL.

The chain joins TRBV9 to TRBJ2-2; 8 bases are a match to TRBD1. CDR1 SGDLS and CDR2 YYNGEE come from the germline V gene. The V segment lost 4 bases and the J segment 1 base; nucleotides outside the gene matches: 6. This CDR3 has 16 residues. CDR3 amino acids: CASSPDRGLNTGELFF. In DNA, the CDR3 is TGTGCCAGCAGCCCAGACAGGGGTCTGAACACCGGGGAGCTGTTTTTT.

The rearrangement uses TRBV9 and TRBJ2-1, with D perhaps given as TRBD1 or TRBD2 (6 bases each). Trimming shortened V by 0 bases and J by 6 bases, and 10 bases separated the two germline ends. Germline assignment: CDR1 SGDLS and CDR2 YYNGEE. CDR3 size: 14 residues. CDR3 in DNA: TGTGCCAGCAGCGTAGTCGGGGGCGGCAATGAGCAGTTCTTC. Translating gives CASSVVGGGNEQFF.

The chain is built from TRBV7-6 and TRBJ2-1, with 7 bases that match TRBD1. CDR3 length equals 17 residues. Trimming took 3 bases from V and 0 from J; bases not matched to a gene: 8. Germline loops: CDR1 SGHVS, CDR2 FNYEAQ. CDR3 sequence (DNA): TGTGCCAGCAGCTTTGGGACAGTCCTAAGCTCCTACAATGAGCAGTTCTTC. Amino acid sequence: CASSFGTVLSSYNEQFF.

Only a few counts were recorded for this clone. This chain joins TRBV5-4 and TRBJ2-3, with a tentative D call TRBD2 (6 bases). The CDR3 length is 16 residues. Trimming removed 3 bases from V and 2 bases from J, with 16 bases in between. Germline CDR1 reads SGHNT; CDR2 reads YYREEE (reference sequence). The CDR3 DNA reads TGTGCCAGCAGCTCCGGACGGAGGGGTAACACAGATACGCAGTATTTT. Its translation is CASSSGRRGNTDTQYF.

This clone was detected many times. The chain has TRBV14 and TRBJ2-6, with D unresolved. CDR1 and CDR2 (germline): SGHDN, FVKESK. Trimming cost V 4 bases and J 2 bases, with 6 bases left between them. This CDR3 is built from 14 residues. CDR3: CASSPLTGANVLTF. The DNA of the CDR3 is TGTGCCAGCAGCCCTCTTACTGGGGCCAACGTCCTGACTTTC. The whole variable domain, remainder taken from reference TRBV14 and TRBJ2-6, is EAGVTQFPSHSVIEKGQTVTLRCDPISGHDNLYWYRRVMGKEIKFLLHFVKESKQDESGMPNNRFLAERTGGTYSTLKVQPAELEDSGVYFCASSPLTGANVLTFGAGSRLTVL.

The genes are TRBV7-9 and TRBJ2-3; D may be TRBD2 (5 bases). Trimming stripped 4 bases from V and 0 bases from J, with 8 bases between. The CDR3 runs 14 residues. CDR1 is SEHNR and CDR2 is FQNEAQ in the germline V gene (reference sequence). CDR3 coding DNA: TGTGCCAGCAGCTCGAGGACTAGCACAGATACGCAGTATTTT. Protein sequence: CASSSRTSTDTQYF.

V is TRBV13 and J is TRBJ2-2; no reliable D call. Trimming left V 2 bases short and J 1 base short, with 5 bases between. The CDR3 consists of 14 residues. The germline CDR1 and CDR2 sequences are PRHDT and FYEKMQ (reference sequence). The CDR3 is CASSLTVNTGELFF. CDR3 nucleotides: TGTGCCAGCAGCTTAACTGTGAACACCGGGGAGCTGTTTTTT.

This clone was observed a handful of times. The CDR3 DNA reads TGCAGCGTTGAAAGCCCCGGGGAGCGACAGTATTTT. It codes for CSVESPGERQYF. The rearrangement joins TRBV29-1 to TRBJ2-3, with D perhaps TRBD2 (5 bases). This CDR3 spans 12 amino acids. From germline, CDR1 is SQVTM and CDR2 ANQGSEA. V lost 2 bases and J 12 bases, leaving 15 bases between the germline ends.

This rearrangement joins TRBV5-6 to TRBJ1-2; weak D call: TRBD1 (5 bases). The germline gives CDR1 SGHDT, CDR2 YYEEEE. The CDR3 contains 14 residues. The V gene lost 0 bases and the J gene lost 7 bases, with 13 bases spanning the gap. The DNA for the CDR3 is TGTGCCAGCAGCTTGGGCAGGGTGGTTGGTGGCTACACCTTC. Translating gives CASSLGRVVGGYTF.

The chain joins TRBV11-2 to TRBJ2-1, with TRBD2 identical over 7 bases. V shed 2 bases, J shed 2 bases, and the junction held 3 bases outside the gene matches. The CDR3 extends over 15 amino acids. The germline gives CDR1 SGHAT, CDR2 FQNNGV. DNA of the CDR3: TGTGCCAGCAGCTTAACTAGCGAAACCTACAATGAGCAGTTCTTC. It is translated as CASSLTSETYNEQFF.

As DNA, the CDR3 is TGTGCCAGCTCACCCCCCCTAGCGGGGAATGAGCAGTTCTTC. Its protein is CASSPPLAGNEQFF. The chain joins TRBV18 to TRBJ2-1; 9 nucleotides agree with TRBD2. In germline, CDR1 is KGHSH, CDR2 LQKENI. Trimming cost V 3 bases and J 7 bases; bases outside gene matches: 4. This CDR3 is built from 14 residues. Combining the CDR3 with reference TRBV18 and TRBJ2-1 gives the whole variable domain NAGVMQNPRHLVRRRGQEARLRCSPMKGHSHVYWYRQLPEEGLKFMVYLQKENIIDESGMPKERFSAEFPKEGPSILRIQQVVRGDSAAYFCASSPPLAGNEQFFGPGTRLTVL.

This clone was counted only a few times. The genes are TRBV5-4 and TRBJ1-6, with no clear D. The CDR3 has 15 residues. Germline CDR1 is SGHNT and CDR2 is YYREEE (reference sequence). V lost 0 bases and J lost 9, with 13 bases in between. CDR3 sequence: CASSLAGGAGSPLHF. The CDR3 DNA reads as TGTGCCAGCAGCTTGGCTGGTGGAGCCGGTTCACCCCTCCACTTT.

This clone was seen a few times. In DNA, the CDR3 is TGCGCCAGCAGCCGTGTACAGGGGAATAATTCACCCCTCCACTTT. This gives the protein CASSRVQGNNSPLHF. This sequence joins TRBV4-3 and TRBJ1-6; 7 bases match TRBD1. CDR3 size: 15 residues. Germline V gives CDR1 LGHNA, CDR2 YSLEER. The V gene end was trimmed by 4 bases and the J gene end by 5 bases; junction bases not matched to a gene: 5.

This clone was observed a few times. The chain joins TRBV7-2 to TRBJ1-1; maybe TRBD1 (5 bases). CDR1 is SGHTA, CDR2 FQGNSA, per germline. The V gene lost 8 bases and the J gene lost 0 bases, with 13 bases spanning the gap. The CDR3 length is 14 residues. The CDR3 DNA reads as TGTGCCAGCGGGGCAGGCATCATGAACACTGAAGCTTTCTTT. This encodes CASGAGIMNTEAFF.

This clone has only a few counts. The V call is TRBV10-3, the J call TRBJ2-7; possibly TRBD2 for D (6 bases). The germline gives CDR1 ENHRY, CDR2 SYGVKD. V was shortened by 0 bases and J by 5 bases, with 14 bases between the two germline ends. The CDR3 is 15 amino acids. The CDR3 sequence is CAISESRRASDEQYF. The CDR3 DNA sequence: TGTGCCATCAGTGAGTCCCGGAGGGCCAGCGACGAGCAGTACTTC.

This clone was found a few times. This sequence joins TRBV25-1 and TRBJ1-2, with TRBD1 as a possible D gene (5 bases). Trimming pared 4 bases from V and 5 bases from J, leaving 14 bases between. The CDR3 totals 14 residues. Germline values: CDR1 MGHDK, CDR2 SYGVNS. For the CDR3, the DNA is TGTGCCAGCAGTGTAACAGGTTCTTCTTATGGCTACACCTTC. It encodes CASSVTGSSYGYTF.

This rearrangement joins TRBV7-7 to TRBJ2-1, with D possibly being TRBD2 (6 bases). The CDR3 sequence is 15 residues long. The V gene lost 5 bases and the J gene lost 5 bases, with 16 bases spanning the gap. Germline values: CDR1 SSHAT, CDR2 FNYEAQ (reference sequence). CDR3 amino acids: CASSPGGAGNNEQFF. The DNA for the CDR3 is TGTGCCAGCAGCCCCGGAGGGGCAGGCAACAATGAGCAGTTCTTC.

The chain combines TRBV23-1 with TRBJ1-2; D gene uncertain. TRBV23-1 is an ORF, with its function uncertain. The CDR3 totals 12 residues. Trimming removed 3 bases from V and 3 bases from J, with 5 bases in between. CDR3 region: CASSQGDYGYTF. The CDR3 DNA sequence: TGCGCCAGCAGTCAGGGAGACTATGGCTACACCTTC.

The chain joins TRBV9 to TRBJ1-2, with D unresolved. The germline gives CDR1 SGDLS, CDR2 YYNGEE. The CDR3 is made up of 15 amino acids. V was pared by 0 bases and J by 4 bases, with 13 bases between. CDR3 nucleotides: TGTGCCAGCAGCGTAGGAGGGCAGTCTCGCTATGGCTACACCTTC. Protein: CASSVGGQSRYGYTF.

V is TRBV19 and J is TRBJ1-4; no reliable D call. CDR1 and CDR2 from the germline V gene are LNHDA and SQIVND (reference sequence). The V and J ends lost 10 bases and 3 bases respectively, with 12 bases between them. The CDR3 length is 13 residues. The CDR3 loop is CAIQQTANEKLFF. The CDR3 coding sequence is TGTGCCATCCAGCAGACGGCTAATGAAAAACTGTTTTTT.

This clone was picked up a small number of times. This sequence joins TRBV7-3 and TRBJ2-1; D call uncertain. The CDR3 totals 12 residues. Germline V CDR1 and CDR2: SGHTA, FQGTGA. V dropped 1 base and J dropped 5 bases, with 3 bases sitting between them. In DNA form, the CDR3 reads TGTGCCAGCAGCTTAAAGGACAATGAGCAGTTCTTC. Translating gives CASSLKDNEQFF.

The chain uses TRBV5-1 and TRBJ1-1; tentatively, D is TRBD1 (5 bases). V was trimmed by 1 base and J by 0 bases, leaving 10 bases between them. Germline values: CDR1 SGHRS, CDR2 YFSETQ. The CDR3 covers 15 residues. CDR3 loop: CASSLRGVLNTEAFF. The CDR3 nucleotides are TGCGCCAGCAGCTTGAGAGGGGTCCTGAACACTGAAGCTTTCTTT.